Listed below are T cell receptor beta chains from one sample, sequenced in a study of blood T cell repertoires in COVID-19. Some clones are missing from TCRdb's copy, which holds only in-frame ones; the method was immunoSEQ multiplex PCR. Of 300,000 to 350,000 clones in the sample, around 89% were seen once. The sequenced sample consisted of PBMCs or T cells enriched from blood (not recorded which). Receptors were obtained from a woman aged 18-29 years with acute COVID-19. Each CDR3 is given with its conserved first and last residue. The D gene is left open where the match is weak. Clone size appears in some rows only: once, few, many, or a class for an expanded clone.

TRBJ2-7 | TRBV5-1 | NA | few | TGCGCCAGCAGCTTGGAGATTAGCTCCTACGAGCAGTACTTC | CASSLEISSYEQYF
TRBJ2-5 | TRBV7-9 | NA | NA | TGTGCCAGCAGCCCCCCTCGGGAGACCCAGTACTTC | CASSPPRETQYF
TRBJ1-2 | TRBV6-4 | NA | NA | TGTGCCAGCAGTGACTCGGATAGGGGGTATGGCTACACCTTC | CASSDSDRGYGYTF
TRBJ1-1 | TRBV18 | TRBD1 | NA | TGTGCCAGCTCACTTACAGGGGCCGGGAAAATGAACACTGAAGCTTTCTTT | CASSLTGAGKMNTEAFF
TRBJ1-2 | TRBV2 | NA | NA | TGTGCCAGCAGTGAATCCCTTTACGGAAACCGGGATTTCGGCGGCTACACCTTC | CASSESLYGNRDFGGYTF
TRBJ2-1 | TRBV27 | NA | NA | TGTGCCAGCACCGTTACGTTAGCGGCAAGCTCCTACAATGAGCAGTTCTTC | CASTVTLAASSYNEQFF
TRBJ1-2 | TRBV15 | NA | NA | TGTGCCACCAGCAGAGAAAGGGGATTGGGCTATGGCTACACCTTC | CATSRERGLGYGYTF
TRBJ2-1 | TRBV19 | TRBD1 | once | TGTGCCAGTACCTCCGGGACAGAACCCTACAATGAGCAGTTCTTC | CASTSGTEPYNEQFF
TRBJ1-2 | TRBV11-2 | TRBD1 | NA | TGTGCCAGCAGCTTTGGAACAGGGGCTAACTATGGCTACACCTTC | CASSFGTGANYGYTF
TRBJ2-7 | TRBV7-2 | NA | NA | TGTGCCAGCAGCTTCTTAGCGGAGGGAGCCTACGAGCAGTACTTC | CASSFLAEGAYEQYF
TRBJ1-3 | TRBV27 | TRBD1 | NA | TGTGCCAGCACGACAGGGGCTGGAAACACCATATATTTT | CASTTGAGNTIYF
TRBJ2-7 | TRBV28 | TRBD1 | NA | TGTGCCAGCAGTCCCTCGGGACAGGGGCCCTACGAGCAGTACTTC | CASSPSGQGPYEQYF
TRBJ1-5 | TRBV6-1 | NA | NA | TGTGCCAGCAGTGAGGAGGTCGATCAGCCCCAGCATTTT | CASSEEVDQPQHF
TRBJ1-5 | TRBV19 | TRBD1 | NA | TGTGCCACTTGGGACAGGGGTGGACAGCCCCAGCATTTT | CATWDRGGQPQHF
TRBJ2-7 | TRBV11-3 | TRBD2 | NA | TGTGCCAGCAGCTTGGCGGGAGGGGGTGAGCAGTACTTC | CASSLAGGGEQYF
TRBJ2-3 | TRBV2 | TRBD2 | NA | TGTGCCAGCCCAACCGGGACTAGCGAACCAGATACGCAGTATTTT | CASPTGTSEPDTQYF
TRBJ1-1 | TRBV11-2 | TRBD1 | NA | TGTGCCAGCAGCTTAGTAGGGACAGAGAACACTGAAGCTTTCTTT | CASSLVGTENTEAFF
TRBJ2-3 | TRBV3-1/TRBV3-2 | TRBD2 | NA | TGTGCCAGCAGCCTAGCGGGAGTAGGCACAGATACGCAGTATTTT | CASSLAGVGTDTQYF
TRBJ2-3 | TRBV5-8 | TRBD1 | NA | TGTGCCAGCACCCCCCGGACAGGGGTGACAGATACGCAGTATTTT | CASTPRTGVTDTQYF
TRBJ2-3 | TRBV5-1 | TRBD2 | NA | TGCGCCAGCAGCTTGGGACTAGCGGGAGGCAGAGGGAGGACAGATACGCAGTATTTT | CASSLGLAGGRGRTDTQYF
TRBJ1-3 | TRBV10-3 | NA | NA | TGTGCCACCTCAGGGTCGATTGGGAACACCATATATTTT | CATSGSIGNTIYF
TRBJ2-3 | TRBV4-1 | NA | NA | TGCGCCAGCAGCCAAGAACCGGGGATCACAGATACGCAGTATTTT | CASSQEPGITDTQYF
TRBJ1-3 | TRBV2 | TRBD1 | NA | TGTGCCAGCAGAGGACAGGGTGGCTTTGGGGACACCATATATTTT | CASRGQGGFGDTIYF
TRBJ2-7 | TRBV19 | TRBD1 | NA | TGTGCCAGTAGTATAGGGACAGGCGTTACCTACGAGCAGTACTTC | CASSIGTGVTYEQYF
TRBJ1-3 | TRBV5-1 | NA | NA | TGCGCCAGCAGCTTAGACACCTCTGGAAACACCATATATTTT | CASSLDTSGNTIYF
TRBJ2-7 | TRBV14 | TRBD2 | NA | TGTGCCAGCAGCCATACGGGACTAGCGGATCCCGAGCAGTACTTC | CASSHTGLADPEQYF
TRBJ2-1 | TRBV6-6 | TRBD2 | NA | TGTGCCAGCAGCCCCATAGCGGGGGACCGGAATGAGCAGTTCTTC | CASSPIAGDRNEQFF
TRBJ2-2 | TRBV19 | TRBD1 | once | TGTGCCAGTAGAGGACCTTTGGGACAGGGGGCCGGGGAGCTGTTTTTT | CASRGPLGQGAGELFF
TRBJ2-1 | TRBV25-1 | TRBD2 | NA | TGTGCCAGCAGTGCGGGGGGATACAATGAGCAGTTCTTC | CASSAGGYNEQFF
TRBJ2-2 | TRBV27 | TRBD1 | NA | TGTGCCAGCAGACCCTTTCCGGGACAGGGACTCACCGGGGAGCTGTTTTTT | CASRPFPGQGLTGELFF
TRBJ2-5 | TRBV5-1 | NA | NA | TGCGCCAGCAGCTTGGCGCCAGGGCTACAAGAGACCCAGTACTTC | CASSLAPGLQETQYF